Listed here are 3 T cell receptor beta chains from one sample, sequenced in a study of shared clonotypes between healthy human individuals. Method: immunoSEQ multiplex PCR; TCRdb's copy keeps in-frame clones and lacks some. The sample consists of around 2.5 million clones, 80% to 95% of them appearing once. The specimen was naive CD4+ T cells from PBMCs. Subset given: CD45RA+ positively selected. Receptors originate from a man between 18 and 29 years old in good health. Some clones in this sample may be carry-over from other donors' samples.

The chain joins TRBV21-1 to TRBJ2-7; TRBD2 was called by the table and not checked on the DNA. TRBV21-1 is reported as a pseudogene. The CDR3 is 16 amino acids. This chain's CDR3 is CASSKLTSGSSYEQYF. The DNA for the CDR3 is TGTGCCAGCAGCAAACTAACTAGCGGGAGCTCCTACGAGCAGTACTTC.

V gene TRBV19 combines with J gene TRBJ1-5; 10 bases agree with TRBD1. The CDR3 runs 17 residues. Per the germline V gene, CDR1 is LNHDA and CDR2 is SQIVND (reference sequence). V lost 3 bases and J lost 4; bases outside the gene matches: 9. CDR3 sequence (DNA): TGTGCCAGTAGTATCGGACAGGGGGGGTCGTGGAATCAGCCCCAGCATTTT. This codes for CASSIGQGGSWNQPQHF.

The J gene is TRBJ2-1, the V gene TRBV28, with D unclear. The CDR3 contains 11 residues. V lost 8 bases and J 5 bases, leaving 7 bases between the germline ends. Germline assignment: CDR1 MDHEN and CDR2 SYDVKM. Here the CDR3 reads CASPKDNEQFF. The CDR3 DNA reads TGTGCCAGCCCCAAAGACAATGAGCAGTTCTTC.